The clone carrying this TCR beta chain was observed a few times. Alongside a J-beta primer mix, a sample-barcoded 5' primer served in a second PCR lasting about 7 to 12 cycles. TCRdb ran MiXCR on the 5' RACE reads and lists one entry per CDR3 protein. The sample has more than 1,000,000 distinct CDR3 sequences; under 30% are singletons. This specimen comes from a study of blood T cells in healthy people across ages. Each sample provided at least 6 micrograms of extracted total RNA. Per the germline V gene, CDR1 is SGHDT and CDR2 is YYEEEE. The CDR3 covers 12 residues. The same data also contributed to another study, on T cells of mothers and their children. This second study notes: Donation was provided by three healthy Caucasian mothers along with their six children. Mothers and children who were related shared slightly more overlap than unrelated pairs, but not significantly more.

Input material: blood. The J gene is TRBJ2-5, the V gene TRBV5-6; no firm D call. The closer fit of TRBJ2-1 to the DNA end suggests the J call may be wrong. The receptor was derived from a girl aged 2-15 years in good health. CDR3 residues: CASSRVINEQFF. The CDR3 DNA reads TGTGCCAGCAGCCGAGTCATCAATGAGCAGTTCTTC.